This T cell receptor beta chain came from a study of blood T cell repertoires in COVID-19. The CDR3 totals 16 residues. Trimming at V came to 6 bases and at J to 3 bases, leaving 14 bases not matched to a gene. Germline V lookup: CDR1 MDHEN, CDR2 SYDVKM. Generated by immunoSEQ multiplex PCR, the TCRdb table keeps only in-frame clones and is missing some. The repertoire holds 250,000 to 400,000 clones, with roughly 90% as singletons. This TCR came from a woman aged 25 to 45 with COVID-19, enrolled during active disease. The chain is built from TRBV28 and TRBJ2-7, with 7 bases lining up with TRBD1. Sample: peripheral blood. CDR3 DNA: TGTGCCAGCAGCCTCCCCAATCCGGGACAGAGCTACGAGCAGTACTTC. Translating gives CASSLPNPGQSYEQYF.